These T cell receptor beta chains were read from a single sample in a study of blood T cell repertoires in COVID-19. The table came from immunoSEQ multiplex PCR; TCRdb's copy has only in-frame clones and leaves some out. This sample has under 15,000 clones, with almost 90% found just once. Sequenced material: peripheral blood. These receptors all stem from a human donor with active COVID-19. The donor label of this sample is uncertain. Each CDR3 is given with its conserved first and last residue. Fields, in order: clone size, V gene, D gene, J gene, CDR3 protein, CDR3 DNA. A D gene is named only where the DNA matches it firmly. Not all rows give a size; the values are once, few, many and, for expanded clones, a class.

>NA|TRBV10-3|TRBD1|TRBJ2-2
CAVGGDRAATGELFF
TGTGCCGTCGGAGGGGACAGGGCCGCCACCGGGGAGCTGTTTTTT
>NA|TRBV7-9|NA|TRBJ2-7
CASSARSLEGEQYF
TGTGCCAGCAGCGCCCGCTCTTTGGAGGGCGAGCAGTACTTC
>NA|TRBV5-1|NA|TRBJ2-5
CASSLEGRVEETQYF
TGCGCCAGCAGCTTGGAAGGGCGGGTGGAAGAGACCCAGTACTTC
>NA|TRBV7-3|NA|TRBJ1-2
CASGEGRDYGYTF
TGTGCCAGCGGGGAAGGGCGGGACTATGGCTACACCTTC
>NA|TRBV5-6|NA|TRBJ2-3
CASSSILLDTQYF
TGTGCCAGCAGCTCGATACTACTAGATACGCAGTATTTT
>NA|TRBV19|NA|TRBJ1-2
CASSEAGRSPFYGYTF
TGTGCCAGTAGTGAGGCAGGGAGGAGCCCTTTCTATGGCTACACCTTC
>once|TRBV4-2|NA|TRBJ1-5
CASSQERGSGQPQHF
TGTGCCAGCAGCCAAGAGCGAGGGTCCGGTCAGCCCCAGCATTTT
>NA|TRBV4-2|TRBD2|TRBJ2-2
CASSRTSGGAGELFF
TGTGCCAGCAGCCGGACTAGCGGGGGGGCCGGGGAGCTGTTTTTT
>few|TRBV7-8|NA|TRBJ2-7
CASSLERPLTGEQYF
TGTGCCAGCAGCTTAGAGAGACCCTTGACTGGGGAGCAGTACTTC
>NA|TRBV4-1|NA|TRBJ2-7
CASSQDGGGSSYEQYF
TGCGCCAGCAGCCAAGATGGCGGTGGTAGCTCCTACGAGCAGTACTTC
>NA|TRBV11-2|NA|TRBJ2-3
CASSLEGQSARATQYF
TGTGCCAGCAGCTTAGAGGGGCAAAGTGCCCGCGCAACGCAGTATTTT
>NA|TRBV4-1|TRBD1|TRBJ2-4
CASSQNFLTGRDF
TGCGCCAGCAGCCAAAACTTTCTGACAGGGAGAGACTTC
>NA|TRBV20-1|TRBD1|TRBJ1-1
CSASFQGVAFF
TGCAGTGCTAGCTTTCAGGGGGTCGCTTTCTTT
>NA|TRBV2|NA|TRBJ1-1
CASSPTGFRAEAFF
TGTGCCAGCAGCCCTACAGGGTTTAGGGCTGAAGCTTTCTTT
>NA|TRBV4-1|NA|TRBJ1-1
CASSPSFVDPEAFF
TGCGCCAGCAGCCCCTCATTCGTAGATCCTGAAGCTTTCTTT
>NA|TRBV9|NA|TRBJ1-1
CASSVAGALTEAFF
TGTGCCAGCAGCGTAGCAGGGGCGCTCACTGAAGCTTTCTTT
>few|TRBV7-3|NA|TRBJ1-2
CASSFGPGEGYTF
TGTGCCAGCAGCTTTGGGCCAGGGGAGGGCTACACCTTC
>NA|TRBV5-6|NA|TRBJ1-6
CASSSSRPGGNSPLHF
TGTGCCAGCAGCAGCTCCAGACCCGGGGGTAATTCACCCCTCCACTTT
>NA|TRBV28|NA|TRBJ1-2
CASSTRQNYGYTF
TGTGCCAGCTCCACTCGACAGAACTATGGCTACACCTTC
>few|TRBV2|NA|TRBJ1-6
CASGGTNSPLHF
TGTGCCAGCGGAGGCACTAATTCACCCCTCCACTTT
>NA|TRBV4-2|TRBD2|TRBJ2-3
CASSRSGGAGDTQYF
TGTGCCAGCAGCCGGAGCGGGGGGGCCGGAGATACGCAGTATTTT
>NA|TRBV4-2|TRBD2|TRBJ2-3
CASSQEPFIAGRAGTQYF
TGTGCCAGCAGCCAAGAACCCTTTATAGCGGGGAGAGCCGGTACGCAGTATTTT
>once|TRBV4-1|TRBD1|TRBJ2-7
CASSQGQGTGAREQYF
TGCGCCAGCAGCCAAGGACAGGGGACAGGGGCGAGGGAGCAGTACTTC
>NA|TRBV14|NA|TRBJ1-4
CASSQETLAPLFF
TGTGCCAGCAGCCAAGAAACTCTAGCGCCACTGTTTTTT
>NA|TRBV15|TRBD1|TRBJ1-1
CATSKTGGTTEAFF
TGTGCCACCAGCAAGACAGGGGGGACCACTGAAGCTTTCTTT
>NA|TRBV5-1|NA|TRBJ2-7
CASSLAGAGSEQYF
TGCGCCAGCAGCTTGGCAGGGGCGGGTTCCGAGCAGTACTTC
>NA|TRBV21-1|NA|TRBJ2-7
CASSKVPGGAYEQYF
TGTGCCAGCAGCAAAGTCCCGGGGGGGGCCTACGAGCAGTACTTC
>NA|TRBV6-2/TRBV6-3|NA|TRBJ2-2
CASSYSRRTNTGELFF
TGTGCCAGCAGTTACTCGAGGCGAACGAACACCGGGGAGCTGTTTTTT
>NA|TRBV5-4|TRBD1|TRBJ1-5
CASSEQGAGQPQHF
TGTGCCAGCAGCGAACAGGGGGCAGGGCAGCCCCAGCATTTT
>NA|TRBV7-9|NA|TRBJ2-5
CASSAGPQGWATQYF
TGTGCCAGCAGCGCAGGACCACAGGGATGGGCGACCCAGTACTTC
>NA|TRBV20-1|NA|TRBJ1-5
CSASRGANQPQHF
TGCAGTGCTAGTCGGGGGGCGAATCAGCCCCAGCATTTT
>NA|TRBV19|NA|TRBJ1-2
CASSWTRTYGYTF
TGTGCCAGTAGTTGGACACGAACCTATGGCTACACCTTC
>NA|TRBV6-1|NA|TRBJ1-2
CASSELYYGYTF
TGTGCCAGCAGTGAACTTTACTATGGCTACACCTTC
>NA|TRBV6-2/TRBV6-3|NA|TRBJ1-3
CASSYAAGQRLHSGNTIYF
TGTGCCAGCAGTTACGCCGCCGGACAGCGTCTACACTCTGGAAACACCATATATTTT
>few|TRBV2|TRBD1|TRBJ1-1
CASSKRQGAFDTEAFF
TGTGCCAGCAGCAAAAGACAGGGGGCGTTTGACACTGAAGCTTTCTTT
>few|TRBV11-2|NA|TRBJ1-1
CASSSTPGNRRRVTEAFF
TGTGCCAGCAGCTCAACCCCCGGGAACAGAAGGAGGGTCACTGAAGCTTTCTTT
>NA|TRBV5-8|NA|TRBJ2-1
CASSSGQGFYNEQFF
TGTGCCAGCAGCTCAGGGCAGGGGTTCTACAATGAGCAGTTCTTC
>NA|TRBV9|TRBD1|TRBJ1-4
CASSGTGGEKLFF
TGTGCCAGCAGCGGGACAGGGGGTGAAAAACTGTTTTTT
>once|TRBV7-2|NA|TRBJ1-6
CASSLGWGERNNSPLHF
TGTGCCAGCAGCTTAGGGTGGGGGGAACGAAATAATTCACCCCTCCACTTT
>NA|TRBV6-2/TRBV6-3|TRBD2|TRBJ2-7
CASSYSRGLAGATYEQYF
TGTGCCAGCAGTTACTCGAGAGGACTAGCGGGGGCGACCTACGAGCAGTACTTC
>NA|TRBV3-1/TRBV3-2|TRBD1|TRBJ1-6
CASSQARGTAVPLHF
TGTGCCAGCAGCCAAGCCCGGGGGACAGCCGTCCCCCTCCACTTT
>NA|TRBV9|NA|TRBJ1-1
CASSAQDTYTEAFF
TGTGCCAGCAGCGCCCAGGACACCTACACTGAAGCTTTCTTT